The rows below give T cell receptor beta chains drawn from one sample of a study of blood T cells in healthy people across ages. MiXCR was run by TCRdb on the 5' RACE reads, yielding one entry per CDR3 protein. The sample contains hundreds of thousands of distinct CDR3 sequences, approximately 25% of which appear only once. The same sample was also studied in work on T cells of mothers and their children.

Sequencing input: blood. The receptors originated from a boy younger than 18 in good health. Each CDR3 is given with its conserved first and last residue. The D gene is left open where the match is weak. Part of the rows lack a size; the others show once, few, many or a class for expanded clones.

j_gene: TRBJ1-2
v_gene: TRBV5-6
abundance: few
d_gene: .
CDR3aa: CASSRSSDVNYGYTF
CDR3nt: TGTGCCAGCAGCCGTAGTTCGGACGTCAACTATGGCTACACCTTC

j_gene: TRBJ2-5
v_gene: TRBV6-1
abundance: few
d_gene: TRBD2
CDR3aa: CASSRASGGEAETQYF
CDR3nt: TGTGCCAGCAGTCGGGCTAGCGGGGGGGAGGCGGAGACCCAGTACTTC

j_gene: TRBJ1-4
v_gene: TRBV28
abundance: few
d_gene: .
CDR3aa: CASSMGRLLFF
CDR3nt: TGTGCCAGCAGTATGGGCCGTCTTCTGTTTTTT

j_gene: TRBJ2-2
v_gene: TRBV29-1
abundance: .
d_gene: .
CDR3aa: CSVVVLQANTGELFF
CDR3nt: TGCAGCGTTGTTGTTCTACAGGCGAACACCGGGGAGCTGTTTTTT

j_gene: TRBJ2-5
v_gene: TRBV7-2
abundance: .
d_gene: .
CDR3aa: CASSSGAGRPETQYF
CDR3nt: TGTGCCAGCAGCTCAGGCGCGGGTAGGCCAGAGACCCAGTACTTC

j_gene: TRBJ2-1
v_gene: TRBV12-3/TRBV12-4
abundance: few
d_gene: TRBD2
CDR3aa: CASSSPSGSDEQFF
CDR3nt: TGTGCCAGCAGTTCGCCTAGCGGGAGTGATGAGCAGTTCTTC

j_gene: TRBJ2-5
v_gene: TRBV29-1
abundance: .
d_gene: TRBD2
CDR3aa: CSAPGLAGVETQYF
CDR3nt: TGCAGCGCTCCGGGACTAGCGGGAGTGGAGACCCAGTACTTC

j_gene: TRBJ2-1
v_gene: TRBV11-2
abundance: .
d_gene: TRBD1
CDR3aa: CASRSLRSTGGSYNEQFF
CDR3nt: TGTGCCAGCAGGTCTCTACGCAGTACAGGGGGCTCCTACAATGAGCAGTTCTTC

j_gene: TRBJ2-6
v_gene: TRBV6-5
abundance: .
d_gene: .
CDR3aa: CASSYSSGRGRGAGANVLTF
CDR3nt: TGTGCCAGCAGTTACTCTTCAGGACGGGGGAGAGGAGCTGGGGCCAACGTCCTGACTTTC

j_gene: TRBJ2-2
v_gene: TRBV24-1
abundance: .
d_gene: .
CDR3aa: CATSDLSLDKNTGELFF
CDR3nt: TGTGCCACCAGTGATTTGAGTCTGGACAAGAACACCGGGGAGCTGTTTTTT

j_gene: TRBJ1-1
v_gene: TRBV29-1
abundance: many
d_gene: TRBD1
CDR3aa: CSIRDREGTEAFF
CDR3nt: TGCAGCATCCGCGACAGGGAAGGCACTGAAGCTTTCTTT

j_gene: TRBJ2-7
v_gene: TRBV6-6
abundance: .
d_gene: .
CDR3aa: CASSYGLGHSEQYF
CDR3nt: TGTGCCAGCAGTTATGGGCTGGGGCATAGTGAGCAGTACTTC